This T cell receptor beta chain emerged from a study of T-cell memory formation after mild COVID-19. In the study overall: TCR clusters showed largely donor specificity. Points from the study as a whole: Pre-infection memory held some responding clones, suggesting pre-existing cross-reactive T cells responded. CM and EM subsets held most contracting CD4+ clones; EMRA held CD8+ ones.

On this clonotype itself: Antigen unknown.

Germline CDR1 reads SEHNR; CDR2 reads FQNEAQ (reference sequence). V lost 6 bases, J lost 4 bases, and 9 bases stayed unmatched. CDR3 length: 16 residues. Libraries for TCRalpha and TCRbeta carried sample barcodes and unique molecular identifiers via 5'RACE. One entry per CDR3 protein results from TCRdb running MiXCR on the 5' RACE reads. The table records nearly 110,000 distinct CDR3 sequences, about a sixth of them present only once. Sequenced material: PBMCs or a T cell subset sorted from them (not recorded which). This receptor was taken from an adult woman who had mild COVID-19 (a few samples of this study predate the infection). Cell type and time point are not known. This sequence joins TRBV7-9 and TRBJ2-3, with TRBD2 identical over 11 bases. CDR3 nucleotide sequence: TGTGCCAGCAGGGTTACTAGCGGGAGTGGCCCAGATACGCAGTATTTT. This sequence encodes CASRVTSGSGPDTQYF.